The T cell receptor beta chain described here comes from a study of PD-1 blockade in classical Hodgkin lymphoma (dated by TCRdb to between 2020 and 2021). Context from the whole study: Nivolumab dosing was 3 mg/kg intravenously every 2 weeks, continuing until either disease progression or unacceptable toxicity. The study used TCR beta sequencing and CyTOF to define a peripheral blood immune signature of response to PD-1 blockade in classical Hodgkin lymphoma.

Genomic DNA was isolated using the Qiagen DNeasy kit from unsorted PBMCs as well as from negatively selected CD4+ and CD8+ fractions. TCR beta CDR3 regions were amplified by immunoSEQ multiplex PCR using primers annealing to V and J segments. A synthetic immune receptor repertoire was used to minimize amplification bias, and remaining bias was computationally removed after sequencing. The paper's data handling went like this. Custom Python scripts were used to quantify repertoire diversity as the Shannon entropy index. Unsorted, CD4+ and CD8+ repertoires were analyzed separately, except for combined analyses in which CD4+ and CD8+ sequences were merged in silico. A clone counted as expanded when the clone's frequency after treatment rose at least 2-fold relative to C1D1, and clones undetected at baseline were given a pseudocount of 0.5. Singleton clones were defined as clones with 0 or 1 copy at C1D1, and non-singleton clones were defined as clones with 2 or more copies. Clones expanded in unsorted samples were labelled as CD4+, CD8+ or unknown by matching protein sequences in sorted samples from the same patient. Wilcoxon tests were applied to paired samples to test diversity changes from C1D1 to C4D1. Not all clones reach the TCRdb copy of this immuneACCESS table, which keeps in-frame sequences only. Checked studies attribute under half of the gap to unresolved V genes and leave the rest unexplained. That table supplies the V and J calls and clone size; D and trimming were determined from the DNA. The sample records 19,000 or so clones, 60% to 85% of which are singletons. In total, the top ten clones hold roughly two fifths of the sample.

Broad study findings and their caveats: The study was limited to a single clinical trial cohort, and causes of repertoire differences, possibly disease activity or prior therapy, remained undefined. Baseline TCR diversity was reported as lower in newly diagnosed patients than in healthy donors, and lower still in relapsed/refractory patients. Diversity was lower in patients who began nivolumab less than 1 year after ASCT, so these patients were left out of later analyses to avoid confounding by immune reconstitution. A significant rise by C4D1 was seen in CD4+ but not CD8+ TCR diversity (p=0.0027 vs p=0.16), with the rise being most apparent in complete responders (p=0.02). Baseline diversity similar to that of newly diagnosed patients was observed in trial patients achieving complete response, whereas significantly lower diversity was observed in partial responders and progressors.

The time point label, as the study defines it: cycle 4 day 1 (C4D1), after 6 weeks of nivolumab. Relapse after autologous stem cell transplantation had occurred in all trial patients, and cohorts A, B and C were distinguished by prior brentuximab vedotin exposure. The trial cohort was composed of approximately 60 patients with relapsed/refractory classical Hodgkin lymphoma, for whom complete response, partial response or progressive disease was recorded as best overall response. Trial patients were treated with single-agent nivolumab in the multi-cohort phase II CheckMate 205 trial. Best overall response was determined by an independent review committee according to the 2007 International Working Group response criteria. Trial PBMCs were collected just before the start of nivolumab (C1D1) and during therapy at cycle 2 day 1 and cycle 4 day 1. Peripheral blood was collected in 8 mL Vacutainer Cell Preparation Tubes, from which PBMCs were isolated by centrifugation and then cryopreserved.

Of note for this clone: Its antigen remains undetermined. Base qualities are not recorded, but no much larger clone differs from it by a single base.

In the germline V gene (reference sequence), CDR1 corresponds to LNHNV and CDR2 to YYDKDF. For this chain, trimming is 2 bases at the V end and 5 bases at the J end, and the number of junction bases without a gene match is 10. From cysteine to phenylalanine, the CDR3 is 16 amino acids long. This entry keeps only the CDR3 DNA: 48 bases, framed from base 1. The input for sequencing was peripheral blood mononuclear cells (PBMCs), taken before the fourth cycle of nivolumab. The V gene is TRBV15 and the J gene is TRBJ2-5; 8 of the junction bases match TRBD2. The clonotype was recovered from a human donor with classical Hodgkin lymphoma. The CDR3 reads CATSRHSGSGGETQYF. The bases are TGTGCCACCAGCAGACACAGCGGCTCGGGAGGGGAGACCCAGTACTTC.